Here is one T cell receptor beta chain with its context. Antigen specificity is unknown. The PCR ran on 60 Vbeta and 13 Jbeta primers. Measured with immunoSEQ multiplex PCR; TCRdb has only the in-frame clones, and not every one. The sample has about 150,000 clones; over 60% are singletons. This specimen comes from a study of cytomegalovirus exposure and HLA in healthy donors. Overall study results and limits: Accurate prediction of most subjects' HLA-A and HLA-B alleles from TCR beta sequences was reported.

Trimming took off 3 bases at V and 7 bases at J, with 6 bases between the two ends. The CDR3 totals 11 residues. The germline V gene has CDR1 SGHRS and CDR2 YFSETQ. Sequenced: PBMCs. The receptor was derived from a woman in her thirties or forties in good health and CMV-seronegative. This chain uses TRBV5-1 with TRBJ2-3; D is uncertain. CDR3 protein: CASSSGYTQYF. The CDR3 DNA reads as TGCGCCAGCAGCTCCGGGTATACGCAGTATTTT.